This T cell receptor beta chain was sequenced in a study of beta chain features in type 1 diabetes. About the study: Across all samples, roughly 100,000,000 sorted cells were examined.

The count of this clone is one. The target antigen is unknown. Germline lookup yields CDR1 SNHLY and CDR2 FYNNEI. V lost 7 bases to trimming and J lost 7 bases; unmatched junction nucleotides: 5. The CDR3 loop spans 14 amino acids. The study's findings and limits: PCR might pick shorter templates more often, in the same way for patients and controls.

As every portion of the isolated RNA was reverse transcribed, the sequencing read expressed TCRB transcripts. Repertoires were generated with immunoSEQ multiplex PCR, while TCRdb's copy carries only in-frame clones and drops some. The sample comprises some 900,000 clones, around a sixth of which are singletons, and 0.023% rests with the top ten. V gene TRBV2 combines with J gene TRBJ1-6, with 9 nucleotides matching TRBD1. This TCR was recovered from a woman aged 18-35 years in good health. Sequenced sample: naive CD4+ T cells from blood. The CDR3 DNA reads as TGTGCCAGCAAGGGGGACAGGGTAAATTCACCCCTCCACTTT. Translation gives CASKGDRVNSPLHF.